These 5 T cell receptor beta chains came from one sample sequenced in a study of blood T cell repertoires in COVID-19. The method was immunoSEQ multiplex PCR; TCRdb's version includes in-frame clones alone and lacks a portion of them. The data hold about 170,000 clones, with 65% to 85% observed a single time. Sample: peripheral blood. The receptors were gathered from a woman aged 55-69 years with acute or convalescent COVID-19.

The rearrangement joins TRBV11-3 to TRBJ2-2, with 9 bases identical to TRBD1. The CDR3 has 16 residues. Trimming removed 5 bases from V and 3 bases from J; junction bases left unmatched: 7. The germline gives CDR1 SGHNT, CDR2 YENEEA. The CDR3 nucleotides are TGTGCCAGCAGCCCGGGGACAGGGAGGGACACCGGGGAGCTGTTTTTT. Translated: CASSPGTGRDTGELFF.

J is TRBJ1-2 and V is TRBV21-1; TRBD1, as called in the table, went unchecked against the DNA. TRBV21-1 is designated a pseudogene. There are 18 residues in the CDR3. CDR3 nucleotide sequence: TGTGCCAGCAGCAAAGGTTGTTTTACAGGGAGAGCTAACTATGGCTACACCTTC. It translates to CASSKGCFTGRANYGYTF.

This clone was observed a single time. The chain combines TRBV5-5 with TRBJ1-6; D not resolved. Trimming removed 4 bases at V and 2 bases at J, with 13 bases between. CDR1 and CDR2 from the germline V gene are SGHKS and YYEKEE (reference sequence). This CDR3 is built from 16 residues. This CDR3 reads CASSPIGSAYNSPLHF. For the CDR3, the DNA is TGTGCCAGCAGCCCCATCGGGTCCGCCTATAATTCACCCCTCCACTTT.

Concerning this clone: Germline and junction disagree at one end, which may indicate a read error. J is TRBJ1-5 and V is TRBV7-2; 9 bases line up with TRBD1. The CDR3 sequence is 16 residues long. Germline CDR1 reads SGHTA; CDR2 reads FQGNSA. The CDR3 nucleotides are TGTGCCAGCAGCCCAACGGACAGGGGTAGCAATCAGCTCCAGCATTTT. It translates to CASSPTDRGSNQLQHF.

The V and J genes are TRBV10-3 and TRBJ2-7, with D possibly TRBD1 on 5 matching bases. The CDR3 is 16 amino acids. Germline values: CDR1 ENHRY, CDR2 SYGVKD. Trimming left V 1 base short and J 3 bases short, with 16 bases between. In DNA, the CDR3 is TGTGCCATCAGTGAGTTAAGGGGTGGTGGGTACTACGAGCAGTACTTC. It yields the protein CAISELRGGGYYEQYF.